The clone carrying this TCR beta chain was observed a few times. Its antigen is as yet unknown. The entry originates in a study of T cells after yellow fever vaccination. General study points: Contamination of FACS-sorted repertoires by abundant clonotypes from the bulk population could occur. A secondary response was less intense yet reached its peak sooner, at day 5 versus 15.

MiXCR, run by TCRdb on the 5' RACE reads, gives a single entry per CDR3 protein. This table holds about 500,000 distinct CDR3 sequences, around 16% found once. The J segment lost 5 bases and the V segment lost 3 bases, leaving 2 bases of the junction unmatched. This CDR3 comprises 15 residues. From germline, CDR1 is LGHNA and CDR2 YSLEER. The TCR was taken from a man between 18 and 35 years old who received the YFV17D yellow fever vaccine. This sequence joins TRBV4-3 and TRBJ2-2; TRBD1 agrees at 11 bases. Sequencing used PBMCs, obtained around 5 days after the first yellow fever vaccination. The CDR3 reads CASSHGQGATGELFF. The CDR3, as DNA: TGCGCCAGCAGCCACGGACAGGGGGCAACCGGGGAGCTGTTTTTT.